This passage covers 16 T cell receptor beta chains from one sample sequenced in a study of shared clonotypes between healthy human individuals (TCRdb year 2020). CD8 naive samples were CD45RO-negative cells positively selected for CCR7, giving a CD45RA+CCR7+ population that excluded TemRA cells. Library prep was done by the immunoSEQ multiplex PCR assay. TCRdb holds this immuneACCESS table with in-frame rearrangements only. Some clones are missing; in checked studies, unresolved V genes explain under half, and the rest has no known cause. Across this sample there are about 680,000 clones, with under 95% seen only once. The ten top clones hold about 24% of the sample. The sample taken for sequencing was naive CD8+ T cells sorted from blood. The cell subset or site label on this specimen signifies: CD45RA+CCR7+. These receptor sequences come from a man aged 30 to 39 in good health.

The chain recombines TRBV11-2 with TRBJ2-3; D uncertain. The germline gives CDR1 SGHAT, CDR2 FQNNGV. The V end was cut by 6 bases, the J end by 6 bases, with 13 bases between. The CDR3 contains 13 residues. The CDR3 loop reads CASSEETADTQYF. The CDR3 region has the DNA TGTGCCAGCAGTGAAGAGACCGCGGATACGCAGTATTTT. Supplemented by reference TRBV11-2 and TRBJ2-3, the full variable domain reads EAGVAQSPRYKIIEKRQSVAFWCNPISGHATLYWYQQILGQGPKLLIQFQNNGVVDDSQLPKDRFSAERLKGVDSTLKIQPAKLEDSAVYLCASSEETADTQYFGPGTRLTVL.

The chain combines TRBV11-2 with TRBJ1-4; D ambiguous. The germline V and J ends were trimmed by 5 bases and 8 bases, with 21 bases remaining between them. Germline V gene lookup returns CDR1 SGHAT and CDR2 FQNNGV. CDR3 length: 16 amino acids. The CDR3 bases are TGTGCCAGCAGCCCGGAACCGGACGGGGAGGTAGAAAAACTGTTTTTT. It codes for CASSPEPDGEVEKLFF.

This clone has just one count. The chain couples TRBV15 to TRBJ1-2; D may be TRBD1 (5 bases). This CDR3 contains 15 residues. Per the germline V gene, CDR1 is LNHNV and CDR2 is YYDKDF (reference sequence). V lost 4 bases and J lost 1, with 13 bases in between. The CDR3 nucleotides read TGTGCCACCAGCATAGGGACTGGGCTTAACTATGGCTACACCTTC. It is translated as CATSIGTGLNYGYTF.

The genes are TRBV29-1 and TRBJ2-1; 11 bases fit TRBD2. The CDR3 is 17 residues long. CDR1 and CDR2 from the germline V gene are SQVTM and ANQGSEA. The ends lost 3 bases at V and 2 bases at J; junction bases unmatched: 9. CDR3 in amino acids: CSVDGLAGGVPYNEQFF. In DNA, the CDR3 is TGCAGCGTTGACGGGCTAGCGGGAGGAGTGCCCTACAATGAGCAGTTCTTC.

In its sample, this clone was seen once. V is TRBV10-3 and J is TRBJ2-6; D uncertain. V was cut by 3 bases and J by 0 bases, with 15 bases left in between. Germline V gene lookup returns CDR1 ENHRY and CDR2 SYGVKD. The CDR3 is 18 amino acids. The DNA of the CDR3 is TGTGCCATCAGTGATATCGGCAGTGGGTCCTCTGGGGCCAACGTCCTGACTTTC. Amino acids: CAISDIGSGSSGANVLTF.

The chain joins TRBV27 to TRBJ1-2, with a weak D call TRBD1 (5 bases). V lost 6 bases, J lost 4 bases, and 18 bases lay in between. Germline CDR1 and CDR2: MNHEY and SMNVEV (reference sequence). The CDR3 extends over 15 amino acids. This CDR3 is CASSPGTSRSYGYTF. The CDR3 DNA reads as TGTGCCAGCAGCCCCGGGACCTCCCGATCCTATGGCTACACCTTC.

This chain joins TRBV10-3 and TRBJ1-4; D gene unclear. Trimming took off 10 bases at V and 8 bases at J, with 17 bases between the two ends. Per the germline V gene, CDR1 is ENHRY and CDR2 is SYGVKD. This CDR3 is built from 13 residues. CDR3 nucleotides: TGTGCCACCTCCCCGGGAAGCGACGAAAAACTGTTTTTT. This sequence encodes CATSPGSDEKLFF.

The chain recombines TRBV7-9 with TRBJ2-7; TRBD2 matches 7 bases. Trimming at V came to 5 bases and at J to 4 bases, leaving 5 bases not matched to a gene. Per the germline V gene, CDR1 is SEHNR and CDR2 is FQNEAQ (reference sequence). The CDR3 spans 13 residues. The CDR3: CASSGGDLYEQYF. The CDR3 nucleotides read TGTGCCAGCAGCGGGGGGGACTTGTACGAGCAGTACTTC.

This clone was detected only once. This chain links TRBV7-8 with TRBJ1-3; 11 bases line up with TRBD1. V was pared by 5 bases and J by 8 bases, with 11 bases of the junction left unmatched. This CDR3 has 16 residues. CDR1 and CDR2 from the germline V gene are SGHVS and FQNEAQ. The CDR3 loop reads CASSPHWTGGADTIYF. CDR3 bases: TGTGCCAGCAGCCCCCATTGGACAGGGGGCGCAGACACCATATATTTT.

The gene calls are TRBV9 and TRBJ2-7; TRBD2 matches 8 bases. Germline values: CDR1 SGDLS, CDR2 YYNGEE. The V segment lost 4 bases and the J segment 3 bases; nucleotides outside the gene matches: 12. The CDR3 is 16 amino acids. The chain's CDR3 is CASSSQDGRALYEQYF. For the CDR3, the DNA is TGTGCCAGCAGCTCCCAAGACGGGAGGGCCCTCTACGAGCAGTACTTC.

V usage is TRBV12-5 and J usage is TRBJ1-2; D remains ambiguous. V lost 3 bases and J 4 bases, leaving 15 bases between the germline ends. Germline loops: CDR1 LGHNT, CDR2 FRNRAP. The CDR3 runs 15 residues. CDR3 region: CASGLGSGTSYGYTF. The CDR3 region has the DNA TGTGCTAGTGGTTTAGGTAGCGGCACGAGCTATGGCTACACCTTC.

This rearrangement joins TRBV21-1 to TRBJ1-5; the table names TRBD1, a call not compared with the DNA. TRBV21-1 has pseudogene status. The CDR3 runs to 17 residues. The CDR3 sequence: CASSKIREGFVCQPQHF. The CDR3 DNA is TGTGCCAGCAGCAAAATCAGGGAAGGTTTCGTCTGTCAGCCCCAGCATTTT.

As to this clone: At one boundary the junction diverges from the germline segment, which might be a read error. V gene TRBV4-3 combines with J gene TRBJ2-7, with D perhaps being TRBD1 or TRBD2 (6 bases each). CDR1 is LGHNA and CDR2 is YSLEER in the germline V gene. CDR3 length equals 16 residues. DNA of the CDR3: TGCGCCAGCAGCCAAGATTCCGGAGGGGGGTCCTCCGAGCAGTACTTC. Its protein is CASSQDSGGGSSEQYF.

The J gene is TRBJ1-1, the V gene TRBV5-1, with 7 bases identical to TRBD1. This CDR3 contains 15 residues. Germline CDR1 is SGHRS and CDR2 is YFSETQ. The V segment lost 4 bases and the J segment 0 bases; nucleotides outside the gene matches: 6. The CDR3 DNA sequence: TGCGCCAGCAGCGAGGAGGGACAGATGAACACTGAAGCTTTCTTT. It translates to CASSEEGQMNTEAFF.

In its sample, this clone was seen once. The rearrangement joins TRBV11-2 to TRBJ2-1; perhaps TRBD1 as D (5 bases). V lost 3 bases to trimming and J lost 3 bases, with 9 bases between them. Germline V CDR1 and CDR2: SGHAT, FQNNGV. The CDR3 loop spans 14 amino acids. The CDR3 spells CASSFQGFYNEQFF. In DNA, the CDR3 is TGTGCCAGCAGCTTTCAGGGTTTCTACAATGAGCAGTTCTTC. The full variable domain, with the rest looked up from reference TRBV11-2 and TRBJ2-1, is EAGVAQSPRYKIIEKRQSVAFWCNPISGHATLYWYQQILGQGPKLLIQFQNNGVVDDSQLPKDRFSAERLKGVDSTLKIQPAKLEDSAVYLCASSFQGFYNEQFFGPGTRLTVL.

This chain joins TRBV7-6 and TRBJ2-2; 9 bases line up with TRBD2. V dropped 1 base and J dropped 7; count of bases not matched to a gene: 4. This CDR3 is built from 15 residues. Germline CDR1 SGHVS, CDR2 FNYEAQ. The CDR3 DNA sequence: TGTGCCAGCAGCTTAGGAGTTAGCGGGAGCGGGGAGCTGTTTTTT. It yields the protein CASSLGVSGSGELFF.